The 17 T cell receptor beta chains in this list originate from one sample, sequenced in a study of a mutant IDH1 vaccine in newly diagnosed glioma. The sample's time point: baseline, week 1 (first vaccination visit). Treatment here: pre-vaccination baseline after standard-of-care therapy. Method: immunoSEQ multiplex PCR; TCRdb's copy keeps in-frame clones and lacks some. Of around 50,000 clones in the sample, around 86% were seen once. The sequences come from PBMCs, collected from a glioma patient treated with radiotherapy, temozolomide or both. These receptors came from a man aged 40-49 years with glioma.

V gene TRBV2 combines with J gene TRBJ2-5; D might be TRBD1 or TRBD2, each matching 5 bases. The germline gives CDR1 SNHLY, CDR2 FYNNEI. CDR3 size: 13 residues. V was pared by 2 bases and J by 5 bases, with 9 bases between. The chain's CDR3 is CASSELGEETQYF. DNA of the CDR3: TGTGCCAGCAGTGAATTGGGGGAGGAGACCCAGTACTTC.

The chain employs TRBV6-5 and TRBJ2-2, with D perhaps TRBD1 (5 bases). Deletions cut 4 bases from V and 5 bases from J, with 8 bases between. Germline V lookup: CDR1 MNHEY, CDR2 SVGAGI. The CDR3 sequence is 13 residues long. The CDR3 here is CASSFQGTGELFF. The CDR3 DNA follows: TGTGCCAGCAGTTTTCAGGGTACCGGGGAGCTGTTTTTT.

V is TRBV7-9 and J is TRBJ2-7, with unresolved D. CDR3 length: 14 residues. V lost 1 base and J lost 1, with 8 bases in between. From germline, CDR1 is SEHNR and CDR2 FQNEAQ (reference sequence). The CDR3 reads CASSLGTGSYEQYF. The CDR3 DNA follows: TGTGCCAGCAGCTTAGGGACGGGTTCCTACGAGCAGTACTTC.

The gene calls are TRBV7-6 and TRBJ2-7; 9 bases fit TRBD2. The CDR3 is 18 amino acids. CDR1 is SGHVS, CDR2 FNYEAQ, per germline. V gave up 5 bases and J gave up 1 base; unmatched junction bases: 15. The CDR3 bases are TGTGCCAGCAGCCCACAGGGAGGAGGAGCGGGAGGTTCCTACGAGCAGTACTTC. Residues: CASSPQGGGAGGSYEQYF.

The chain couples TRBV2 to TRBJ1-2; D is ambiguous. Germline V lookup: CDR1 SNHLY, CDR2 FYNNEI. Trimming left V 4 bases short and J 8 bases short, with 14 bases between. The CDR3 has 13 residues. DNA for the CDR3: TGTGCCAGCAGTGGAAATACAAATTGGGGCTACACCTTC. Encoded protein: CASSGNTNWGYTF. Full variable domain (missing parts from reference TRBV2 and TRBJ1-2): EPEVTQTPSHQVTQMGQEVILRCVPISNHLYFYWYRQILGQKVEFLVSFYNNEISEKSEIFDDQFSVERPDGSNFTLKIRSTKLEDSAMYFCASSGNTNWGYTFGSGTRLTVV.

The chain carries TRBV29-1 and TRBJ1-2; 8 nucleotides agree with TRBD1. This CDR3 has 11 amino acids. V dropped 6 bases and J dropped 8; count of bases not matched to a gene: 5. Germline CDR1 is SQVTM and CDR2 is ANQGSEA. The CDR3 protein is CSVGQGVGYTF. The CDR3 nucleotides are TGCAGCGTCGGACAGGGCGTCGGCTACACCTTC.

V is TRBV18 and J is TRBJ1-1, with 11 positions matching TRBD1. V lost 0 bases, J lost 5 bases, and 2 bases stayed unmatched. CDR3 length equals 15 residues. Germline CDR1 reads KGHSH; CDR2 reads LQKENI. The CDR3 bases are TGTGCCAGCTCACCACCGGGACAGGGGGGGACTGAAGCTTTCTTT. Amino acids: CASSPPGQGGTEAFF.

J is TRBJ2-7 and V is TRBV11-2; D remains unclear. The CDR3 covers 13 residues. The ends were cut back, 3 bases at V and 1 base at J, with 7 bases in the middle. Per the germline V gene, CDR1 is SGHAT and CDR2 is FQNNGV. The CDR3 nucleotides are TGTGCCAGCAGCTTGGGCGTTTCCTACGAGCAGTACTTC. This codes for CASSLGVSYEQYF.

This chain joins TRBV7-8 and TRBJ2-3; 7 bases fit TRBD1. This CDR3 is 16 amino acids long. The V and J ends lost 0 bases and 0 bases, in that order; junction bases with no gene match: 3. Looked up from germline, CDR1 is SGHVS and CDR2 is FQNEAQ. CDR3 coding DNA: TGTGCCAGCAGCTTAGCCGGGACAGTTAGCACAGATACGCAGTATTTT. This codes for CASSLAGTVSTDTQYF.

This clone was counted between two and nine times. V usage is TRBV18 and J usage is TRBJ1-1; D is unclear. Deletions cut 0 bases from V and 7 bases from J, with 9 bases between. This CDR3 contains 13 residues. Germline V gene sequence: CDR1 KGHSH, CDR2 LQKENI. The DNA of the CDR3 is TGTGCCAGCTCACCACCGGGAGGGTTTGAAGCTTTCTTT. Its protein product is CASSPPGGFEAFF.

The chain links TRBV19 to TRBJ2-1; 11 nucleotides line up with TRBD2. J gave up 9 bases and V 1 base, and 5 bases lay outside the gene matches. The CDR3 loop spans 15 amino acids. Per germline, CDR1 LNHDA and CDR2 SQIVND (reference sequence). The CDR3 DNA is TGTGCCAGTAGTATAGTAACTAGCGGGGGCGTTGAGCAGTTCTTC. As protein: CASSIVTSGGVEQFF.

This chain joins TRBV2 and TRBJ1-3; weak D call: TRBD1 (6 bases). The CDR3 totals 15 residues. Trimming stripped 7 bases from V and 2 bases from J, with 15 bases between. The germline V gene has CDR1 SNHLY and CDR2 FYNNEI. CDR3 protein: CASTMQGSTGNTIYF. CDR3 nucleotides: TGTGCCAGCACCATGCAGGGGTCCACTGGAAACACCATATATTTT.

The CDR3 here is CASSQYWGGNQPQHF. CDR3 coding DNA: TGTGCCAGCAGCCAATACTGGGGGGGCAATCAGCCCCAGCATTTT. The chain links TRBV4-2 to TRBJ1-5, with a weak D call TRBD1 (5 bases). This CDR3 comprises 15 residues. Germline values: CDR1 LGHNA, CDR2 YNFKEQ. V gave up 2 bases and J gave up 2 bases, with 10 bases separating them.

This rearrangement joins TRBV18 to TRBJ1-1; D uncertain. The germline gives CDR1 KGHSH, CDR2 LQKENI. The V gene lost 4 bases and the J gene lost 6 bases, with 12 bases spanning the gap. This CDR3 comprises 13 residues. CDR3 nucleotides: TGTGCCAGCTCACGGGGTCTCAACGCTGAAGCTTTCTTT. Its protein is CASSRGLNAEAFF.

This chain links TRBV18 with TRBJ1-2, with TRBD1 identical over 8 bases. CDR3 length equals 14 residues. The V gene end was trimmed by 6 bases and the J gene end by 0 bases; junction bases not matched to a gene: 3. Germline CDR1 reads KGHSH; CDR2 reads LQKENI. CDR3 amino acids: CASSQGASNYGYTF. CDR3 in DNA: TGTGCCAGCTCTCAGGGGGCATCTAACTATGGCTACACCTTC.

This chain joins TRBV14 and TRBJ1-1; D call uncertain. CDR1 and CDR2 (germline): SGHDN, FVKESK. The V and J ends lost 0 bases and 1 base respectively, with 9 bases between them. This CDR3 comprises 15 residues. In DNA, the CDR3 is TGTGCCAGCAGCCAAGAGCGCAGACGGAACACTGAAGCTTTCTTT. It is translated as CASSQERRRNTEAFF.

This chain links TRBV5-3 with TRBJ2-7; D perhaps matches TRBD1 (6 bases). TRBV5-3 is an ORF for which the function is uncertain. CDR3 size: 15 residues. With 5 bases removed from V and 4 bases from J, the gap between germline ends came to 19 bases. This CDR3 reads CARRPLRGSGYEQYF. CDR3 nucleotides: TGTGCCAGAAGGCCTTTGAGGGGGAGCGGTTACGAGCAGTACTTC.